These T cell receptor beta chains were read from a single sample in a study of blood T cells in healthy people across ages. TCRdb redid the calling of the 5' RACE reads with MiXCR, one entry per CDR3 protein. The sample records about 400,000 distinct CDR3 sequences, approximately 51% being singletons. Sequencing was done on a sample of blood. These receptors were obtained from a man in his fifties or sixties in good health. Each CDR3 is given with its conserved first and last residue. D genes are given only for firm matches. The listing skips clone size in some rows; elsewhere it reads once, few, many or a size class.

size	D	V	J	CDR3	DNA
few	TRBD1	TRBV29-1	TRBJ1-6	CSVRDSSSYNSPLHF	TGCAGCGTTCGGGACAGCAGCTCCTATAATTCACCCCTCCACTTT
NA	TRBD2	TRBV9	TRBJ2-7	CASSVGTSGRASYEQYF	TGTGCCAGCAGCGTGGGGACTAGCGGGAGGGCCTCCTACGAGCAGTACTTC
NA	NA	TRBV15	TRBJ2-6	CATSREGYGANVLTF	TGTGCCACCAGCAGGGAGGGGTATGGGGCCAACGTCCTGACTTTC
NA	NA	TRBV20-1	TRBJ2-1	CSARPRTDPQPGRDEQFF	TGCAGTGCTAGACCCCGAACGGACCCCCAACCGGGACGCGATGAGCAGTTCTTC
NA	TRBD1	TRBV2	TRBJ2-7	CASSEWGQGSSYNEQYF	TGTGCCAGCAGTGAATGGGGACAGGGGAGCTCCTACAATGAGCAGTACTTC
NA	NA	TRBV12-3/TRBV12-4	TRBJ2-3	CASRLRTRGTDTQYF	TGTGCCAGCAGACTCAGGACAAGGGGGACAGATACGCAGTATTTT
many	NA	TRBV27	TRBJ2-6	CASSLFSGANVLTF	TGTGCCAGCAGTTTATTTTCCGGGGCCAACGTCCTGACTTTC
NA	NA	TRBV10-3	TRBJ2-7	CAISEGRTPRSYEQYF	TGTGCCATCAGTGAGGGGAGAACCCCCCGCTCGTACGAGCAGTACTTC
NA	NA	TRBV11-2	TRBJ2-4	CASSEQVAKDIQYF	TGTGCCTCCAGCGAACAGGTAGCCAAAGACATTCAGTACTTC
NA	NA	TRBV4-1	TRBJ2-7	CASSQILGIPYYEQYF	TGCGCCAGCAGCCAAATCTTAGGGATACCTTACTACGAGCAGTACTTC
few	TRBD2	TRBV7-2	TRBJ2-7	CASSVYSGRSEQYF	TGTGCCAGCAGCGTATATAGCGGGAGATCCGAGCAGTACTTC
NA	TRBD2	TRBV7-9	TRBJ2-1	CASSLRTSGSYNEQFF	TGTGCCAGCAGCTTAAGGACTAGCGGCTCCTACAATGAGCAGTTCTTC
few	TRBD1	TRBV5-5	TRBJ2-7	CASSPTGQGSYEQYF	TGTGCCAGCAGCCCGACGGGACAGGGCTCCTACGAGCAGTACTTC
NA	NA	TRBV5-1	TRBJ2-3	CASKLGSDTQYF	TGCGCCAGCAAGCTGGGATCAGATACGCAGTATTTT
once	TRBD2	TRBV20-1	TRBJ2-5	CSARSTSGRWEQYF	TGCAGTGCTAGGTCTACTAGCGGTAGGTGGGAGCAGTACTTC
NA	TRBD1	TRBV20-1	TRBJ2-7	CSARMRTGGYEQYF	TGCAGTGCTAGAATGCGGACAGGGGGGTACGAGCAGTACTTC
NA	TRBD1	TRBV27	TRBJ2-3	CASGSQGDGTDTQYF	TGTGCCAGCGGATCCCAGGGGGATGGCACAGATACGCAGTATTTT
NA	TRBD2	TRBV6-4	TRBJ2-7	CASSDVSGSPYEQYF	TGTGCCAGCAGTGACGTTAGCGGGAGCCCCTACGAGCAGTACTTC
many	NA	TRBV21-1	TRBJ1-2	CASSKFQGRQHYGYTF	TGTGCCAGCAGCAAATTTCAGGGCAGACAACACTATGGCTACACCTTC
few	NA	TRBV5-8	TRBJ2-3	CASSLAYTDTQYF	TGTGCCAGCAGCTTGGCCTACACAGATACGCAGTATTTT
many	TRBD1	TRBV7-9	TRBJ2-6	CASSPGQGGFGANVLTF	TGTGCCAGCAGCCCTGGACAGGGGGGGTTCGGGGCCAACGTCCTGACTTTC
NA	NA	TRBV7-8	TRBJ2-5	CASTKRRIGETQYF	TGTGCCAGCACTAAGAGGAGGATTGGAGAGACCCAGTACTTC
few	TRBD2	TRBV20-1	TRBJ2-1	CSASGGLADRYNEQFF	TGCAGTGCCTCCGGCGGACTAGCGGACCGCTACAATGAGCAGTTCTTC
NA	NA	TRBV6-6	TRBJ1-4	CASSYSGGSPTNEKLFF	TGTGCCAGCAGTTACTCTGGGGGGTCCCCAACTAATGAAAAACTGTTTTTT
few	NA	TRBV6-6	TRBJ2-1	CASSPYHEQFF	TGTGCCAGCAGCCCGTACCATGAGCAGTTCTTC
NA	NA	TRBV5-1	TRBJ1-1	CASSLHTEAFF	TGCGCCAGCAGCTTGCACACTGAAGCTTTCTTT
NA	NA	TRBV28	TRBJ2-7	CASFPLQGIAYEQYF	TGTGCCAGCTTCCCTTTACAGGGTATAGCCTACGAGCAGTACTTC
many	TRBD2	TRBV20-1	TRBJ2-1	CSARGTSGSGQFF	TGCAGTGCTCGTGGGACTAGCGGGAGCGGGCAGTTCTTC
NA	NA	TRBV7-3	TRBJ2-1	CASRDIAGGGYNEQFF	TGTGCCAGCAGGGATATTGCAGGAGGCGGTTACAATGAGCAGTTCTTC
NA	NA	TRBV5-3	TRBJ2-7	CARRSMERGLGEQYF	TGTGCCAGAAGGTCGATGGAACGGGGGCTGGGCGAGCAGTACTTC
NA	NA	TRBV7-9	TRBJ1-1	CASSSGSFVGTEAFF	TGTGCCAGCAGCTCCGGGTCCTTTGTGGGGACTGAAGCTTTCTTT
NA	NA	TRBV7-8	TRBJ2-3	CASSLQGYTDTQYF	TGTGCCAGCAGCCTACAGGGATACACAGATACGCAGTATTTT
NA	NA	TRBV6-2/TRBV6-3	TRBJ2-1	CASTAQGKGNYNEQFF	TGTGCCAGCACCGCCCAGGGTAAGGGGAACTACAATGAGCAGTTCTTC
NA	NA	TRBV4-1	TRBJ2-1	CASSQEWTGRREQFF	TGCGCCAGCAGCCAAGAATGGACTGGACGCCGTGAGCAGTTCTTC
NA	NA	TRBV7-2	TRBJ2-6	CASSWGLAADSGANVLTF	TGTGCCAGCAGCTGGGGGCTAGCGGCCGACTCTGGGGCCAACGTCCTGACTTTC
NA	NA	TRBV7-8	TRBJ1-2	CASSSRDFNYGYTF	TGTGCCAGCAGCTCACGGGATTTTAACTATGGCTACACCTTC
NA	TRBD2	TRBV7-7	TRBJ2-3	CANSLARTSGGTDTQYF	TGTGCTAACAGCTTAGCGAGGACTAGCGGGGGCACAGATACGCAGTATTTT